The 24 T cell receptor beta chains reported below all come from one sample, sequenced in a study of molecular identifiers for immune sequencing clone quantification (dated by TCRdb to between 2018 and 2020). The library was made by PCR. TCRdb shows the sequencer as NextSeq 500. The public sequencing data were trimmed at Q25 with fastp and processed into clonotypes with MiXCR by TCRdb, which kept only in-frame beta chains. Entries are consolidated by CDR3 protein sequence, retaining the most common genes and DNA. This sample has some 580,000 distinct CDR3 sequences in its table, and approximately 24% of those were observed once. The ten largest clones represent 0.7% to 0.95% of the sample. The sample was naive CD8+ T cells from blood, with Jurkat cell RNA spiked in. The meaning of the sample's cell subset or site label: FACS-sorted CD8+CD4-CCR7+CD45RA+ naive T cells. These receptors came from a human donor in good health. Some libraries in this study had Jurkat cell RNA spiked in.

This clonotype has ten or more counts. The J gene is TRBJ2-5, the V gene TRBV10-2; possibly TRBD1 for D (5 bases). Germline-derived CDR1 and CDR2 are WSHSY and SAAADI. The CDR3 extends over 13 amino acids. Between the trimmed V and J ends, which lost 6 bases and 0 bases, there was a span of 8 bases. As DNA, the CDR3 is TGCGCCAGCAGGGACACCTACCAAGAGACCCAGTACTTC. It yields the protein CASRDTYQETQYF.

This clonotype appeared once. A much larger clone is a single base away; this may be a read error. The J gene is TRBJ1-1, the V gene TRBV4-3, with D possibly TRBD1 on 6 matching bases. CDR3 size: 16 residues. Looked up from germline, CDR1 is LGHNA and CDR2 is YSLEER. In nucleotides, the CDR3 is TGCGCCCGCAGCCCGGGGATGGGGGCAGGTTACACTGAAGCTTTCTTT. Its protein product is CARSPGMGAGYTEAFF.

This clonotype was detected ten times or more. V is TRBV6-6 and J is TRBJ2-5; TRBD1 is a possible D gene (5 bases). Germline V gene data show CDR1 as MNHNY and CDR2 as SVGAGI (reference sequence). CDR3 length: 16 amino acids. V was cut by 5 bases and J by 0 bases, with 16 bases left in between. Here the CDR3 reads CASSDRTIRYQETQYF. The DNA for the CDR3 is TGTGCCAGCAGTGATCGGACAATTAGGTACCAAGAGACCCAGTACTTC.

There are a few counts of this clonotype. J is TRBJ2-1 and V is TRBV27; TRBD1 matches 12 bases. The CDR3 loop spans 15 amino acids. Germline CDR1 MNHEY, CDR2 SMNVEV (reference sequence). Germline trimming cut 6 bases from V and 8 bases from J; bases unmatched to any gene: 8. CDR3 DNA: TGTGCCAGCAGCCAGTCCGGGACAGGGGGCTATGAGCAGTTCTTC. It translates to CASSQSGTGGYEQFF.

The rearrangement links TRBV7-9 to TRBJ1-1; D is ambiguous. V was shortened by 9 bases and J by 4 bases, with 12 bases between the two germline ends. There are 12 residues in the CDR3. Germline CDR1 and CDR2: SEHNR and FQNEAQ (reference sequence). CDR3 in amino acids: CASMSVITEAFF. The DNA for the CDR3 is TGTGCCAGTATGTCGGTGATCACTGAAGCTTTCTTT. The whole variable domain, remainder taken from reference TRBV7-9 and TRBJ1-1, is DTGVSQNPRHKITKRGQNVTFRCDPISEHNRLYWYRQTLGQGPEFLTYFQNEAQLEKSRLLSDRFSAERPKGSFSTLEIQRTEQGDSAMYLCASMSVITEAFFGQGTRLTVV.

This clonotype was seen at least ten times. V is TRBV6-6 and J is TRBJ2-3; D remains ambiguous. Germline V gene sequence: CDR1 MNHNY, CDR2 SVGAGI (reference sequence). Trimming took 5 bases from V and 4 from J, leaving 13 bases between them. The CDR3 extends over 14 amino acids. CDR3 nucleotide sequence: TGTGCCAGCAGTGAGTCTAGAATCGCAGATACGCAGTATTTT. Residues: CASSESRIADTQYF.

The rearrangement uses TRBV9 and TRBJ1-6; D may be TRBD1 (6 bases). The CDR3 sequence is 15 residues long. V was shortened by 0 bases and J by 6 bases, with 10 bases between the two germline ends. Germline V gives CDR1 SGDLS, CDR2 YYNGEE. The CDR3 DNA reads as TGTGCCAGCAGCGTAGCAGGGGAAACTAATTCACCCCTCCACTTT. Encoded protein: CASSVAGETNSPLHF.

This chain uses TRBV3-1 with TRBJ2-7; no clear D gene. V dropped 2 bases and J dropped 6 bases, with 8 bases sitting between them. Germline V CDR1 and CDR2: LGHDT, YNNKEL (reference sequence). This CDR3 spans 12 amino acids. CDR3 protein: CASSQIWSEQYF. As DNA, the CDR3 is TGTGCCAGCAGCCAAATATGGAGCGAGCAGTACTTC.

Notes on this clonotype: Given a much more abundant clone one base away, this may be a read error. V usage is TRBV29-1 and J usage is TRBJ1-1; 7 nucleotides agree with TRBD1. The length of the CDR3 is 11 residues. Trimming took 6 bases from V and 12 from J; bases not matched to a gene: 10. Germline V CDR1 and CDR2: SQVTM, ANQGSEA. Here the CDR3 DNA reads TGCAGCGTCCGGGACAGCCTGCTATCTTTCTTT. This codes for CSVRDSLLSFF.

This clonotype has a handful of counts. CDR3 nucleotides: TGTGCCAGCAGTTACACGCAATATACAGATACGCAGTATTTT. Encoded protein: CASSYTQYTDTQYF. The genes are TRBV6-2 or TRBV6-3 and TRBJ2-3; no definite D call. The CDR3 covers 14 residues. Germline lookup yields CDR1 MNHEY and CDR2 SVGEGT. Trimming left V 2 bases short and J 3 bases short, with 9 bases between.

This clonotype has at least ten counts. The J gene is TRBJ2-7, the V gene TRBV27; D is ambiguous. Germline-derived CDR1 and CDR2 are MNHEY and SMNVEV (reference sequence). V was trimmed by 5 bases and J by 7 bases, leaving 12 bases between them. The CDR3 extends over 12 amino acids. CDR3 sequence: CASSHNGLEQYF. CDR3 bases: TGTGCCAGCAGTCACAACGGCCTGGAGCAGTACTTC.

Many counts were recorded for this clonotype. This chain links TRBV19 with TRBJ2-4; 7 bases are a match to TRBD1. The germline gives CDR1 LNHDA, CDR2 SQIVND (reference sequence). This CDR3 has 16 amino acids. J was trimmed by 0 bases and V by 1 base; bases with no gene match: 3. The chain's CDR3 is CASSIAGTVAKNIQYF. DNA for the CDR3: TGTGCCAGTAGTATAGCCGGGACAGTAGCCAAAAACATTCAGTACTTC.

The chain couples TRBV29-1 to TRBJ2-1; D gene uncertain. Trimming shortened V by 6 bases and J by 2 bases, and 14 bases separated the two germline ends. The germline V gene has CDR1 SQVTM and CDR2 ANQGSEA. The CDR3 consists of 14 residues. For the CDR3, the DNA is TGCAGCGTCGAGGACGGATTAACCTACAATGAGCAGTTCTTC. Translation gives CSVEDGLTYNEQFF.

The CDR3 here is CASSLSGGVEAFF. CDR3 in DNA: TGTGCCAGCAGCTTGTCCGGGGGAGTTGAAGCTTTCTTT. V and J are TRBV7-2 and TRBJ1-1; maybe TRBD1 (5 bases). The germline V and J ends were trimmed by 3 bases and 7 bases, with 12 bases remaining between them. Germline V lookup: CDR1 SGHTA, CDR2 FQGNSA. The CDR3 is 13 residues long. Full variable domain (rest looked up from reference TRBV7-2 and TRBJ1-1): GAGVSQSPSNKVTEKGKDVELRCDPISGHTALYWYRQSLGQGLEFLIYFQGNSAPDKSGLPSDRFSAERTGGSVSTLTIQRTQQEDSAVYLCASSLSGGVEAFFGQGTRLTVV.

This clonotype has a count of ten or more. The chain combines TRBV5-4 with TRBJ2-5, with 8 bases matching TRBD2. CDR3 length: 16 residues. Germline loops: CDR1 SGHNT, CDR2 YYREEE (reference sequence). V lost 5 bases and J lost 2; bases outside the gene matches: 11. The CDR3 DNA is TGTGCCAGCAGGATGAAAGGGGCGGGAGGACAAGAGACCCAGTACTTC. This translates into CASRMKGAGGQETQYF.

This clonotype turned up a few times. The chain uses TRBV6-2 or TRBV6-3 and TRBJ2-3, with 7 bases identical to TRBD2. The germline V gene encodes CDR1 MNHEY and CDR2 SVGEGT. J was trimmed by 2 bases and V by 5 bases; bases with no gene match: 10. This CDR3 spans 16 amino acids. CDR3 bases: TGTGCCAGCAGTACCCCCTTGGCGGGGGACACAGATACGCAGTATTTT. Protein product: CASSTPLAGDTDTQYF.

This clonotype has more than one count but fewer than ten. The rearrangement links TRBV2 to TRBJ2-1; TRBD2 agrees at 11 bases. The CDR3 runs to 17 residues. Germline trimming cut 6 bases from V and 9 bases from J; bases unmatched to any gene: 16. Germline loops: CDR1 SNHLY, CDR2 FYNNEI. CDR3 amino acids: CASRDLFTSGSLGEQFF. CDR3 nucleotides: TGTGCCAGCAGGGATCTCTTCACTAGCGGGAGTCTTGGTGAGCAGTTCTTC.

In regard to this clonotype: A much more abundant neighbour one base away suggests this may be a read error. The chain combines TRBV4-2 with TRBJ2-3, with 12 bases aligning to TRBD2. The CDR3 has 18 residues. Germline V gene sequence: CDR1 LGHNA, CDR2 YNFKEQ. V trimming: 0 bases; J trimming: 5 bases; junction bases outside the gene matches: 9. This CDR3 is CASSQDGLAGGQRDTQYF. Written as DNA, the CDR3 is TGTGCCAGCAGCCAAGACGGGCTAGCGGGAGGGCAGAGAGATACGCAGTATTTT.

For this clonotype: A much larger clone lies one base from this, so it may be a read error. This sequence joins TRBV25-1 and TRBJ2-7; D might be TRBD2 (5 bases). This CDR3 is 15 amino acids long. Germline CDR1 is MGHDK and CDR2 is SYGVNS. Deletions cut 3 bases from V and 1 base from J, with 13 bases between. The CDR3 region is CASSDWGAKSYEQYF. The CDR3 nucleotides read TGTGCCAGCAGTGATTGGGGAGCCAAGTCCTACGAGCAGTACTTC.

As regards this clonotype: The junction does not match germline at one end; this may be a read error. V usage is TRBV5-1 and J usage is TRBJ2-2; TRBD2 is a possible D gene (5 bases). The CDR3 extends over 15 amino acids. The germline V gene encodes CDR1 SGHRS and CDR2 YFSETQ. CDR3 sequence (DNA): TGCGCCAGCGGCGAGGATCTTATAGTTCTCGGGGAGCTGCTTTTT. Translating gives CASGEDLIVLGELLF.

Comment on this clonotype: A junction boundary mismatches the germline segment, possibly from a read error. The chain's CDR3 is CANSLSGVGHEQFF. As DNA, the CDR3 is TGTGCCAACAGCTTGAGTGGCGTGGGGCATGAGCAGTTCTTC. This chain uses TRBV7-8 with TRBJ2-1, with a possible D match to TRBD1 (5 bases). The CDR3 sequence is 14 residues long. Germline loops: CDR1 SGHVS, CDR2 FQNEAQ.

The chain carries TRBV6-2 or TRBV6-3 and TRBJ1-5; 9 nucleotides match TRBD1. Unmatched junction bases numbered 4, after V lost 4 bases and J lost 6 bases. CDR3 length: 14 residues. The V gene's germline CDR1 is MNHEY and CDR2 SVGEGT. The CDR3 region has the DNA TGTGCCAGCAGTTGGGGACAGGGTAGTCAGCCCCAGCATTTT. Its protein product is CASSWGQGSQPQHF.

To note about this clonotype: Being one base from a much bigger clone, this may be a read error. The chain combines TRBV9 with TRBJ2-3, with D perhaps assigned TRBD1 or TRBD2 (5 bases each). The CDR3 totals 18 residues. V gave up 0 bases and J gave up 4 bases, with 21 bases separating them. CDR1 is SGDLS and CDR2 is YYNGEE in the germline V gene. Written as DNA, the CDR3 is TGTGCCAGCAGCGTAGAAGGGGAGAGCTTTGCACGCGCAGATACGCAGTATTTT. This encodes CASSVEGESFARADTQYF.

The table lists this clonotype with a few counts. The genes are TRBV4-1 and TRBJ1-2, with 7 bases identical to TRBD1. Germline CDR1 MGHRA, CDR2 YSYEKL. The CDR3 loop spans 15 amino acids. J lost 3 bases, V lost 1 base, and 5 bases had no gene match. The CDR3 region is CASSQAQGGYYGYTF. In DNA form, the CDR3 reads TGCGCCAGCAGCCAAGCCCAGGGGGGGTACTATGGCTACACCTTC.